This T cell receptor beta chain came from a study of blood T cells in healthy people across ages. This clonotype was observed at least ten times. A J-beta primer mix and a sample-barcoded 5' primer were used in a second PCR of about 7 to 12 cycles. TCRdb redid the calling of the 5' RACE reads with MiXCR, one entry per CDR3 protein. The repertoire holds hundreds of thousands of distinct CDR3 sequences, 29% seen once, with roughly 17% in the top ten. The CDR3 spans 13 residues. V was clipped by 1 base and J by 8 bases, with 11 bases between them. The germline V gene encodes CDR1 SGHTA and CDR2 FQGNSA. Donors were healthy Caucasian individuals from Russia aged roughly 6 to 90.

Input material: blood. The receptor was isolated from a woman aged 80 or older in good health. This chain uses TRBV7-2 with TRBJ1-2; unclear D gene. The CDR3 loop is CASSLGSLGGYTF. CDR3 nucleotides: TGTGCCAGCAGCTTAGGGTCACTAGGAGGCTACACCTTC.